The source of this T cell receptor beta chain is a study of T cells after yellow fever vaccination. Study overall: Each low-cell-number fraction was prepared by means of SMART-Seq v4 Ultra Low Input.

Findings and caveats of the study: It was the secondary response that reached its peak faster, day 5 versus 15, but it was weaker.

The study made its TCR cDNA through 5'RACE template switching. That step introduced a universal primer site along with UMIs. From the 5' RACE reads, TCRdb called clonotypes with MiXCR, one entry per CDR3 protein. This sample has approximately 96,000 distinct CDR3 sequences; about 8.2% occur once, and the top ten carry 15% to 20%. Trimming took 2 bases from V and 1 from J; bases not matched to a gene: 6. This CDR3 is built from 16 residues. The germline CDR1 and CDR2 sequences are SGHRS and YFSETQ. This clonotype was obtained from a man between 18 and 29 years old who received the YFV17D yellow fever vaccine. V usage is TRBV5-1 and J usage is TRBJ2-3; 8 bases align to TRBD2. Specimen: CD8+ T cells not binding an NS4B(214-222) dextramer, sorted from PBMCs, collected around 16 days after the first yellow fever vaccination. The CDR3, as DNA: TGCGCCAGCAGCTTTACAGCGGGGGAGGGCACAGATACGCAGTATTTT. Translation gives CASSFTAGEGTDTQYF.